Shown below are 32 T cell receptor beta chains from a single sample sequenced in a study of beta chain features in type 1 diabetes. The study reverse transcribed the entire isolated RNA, so it sequenced expressed TCRB transcripts. Measured with immunoSEQ multiplex PCR; TCRdb has only the in-frame clones, and not every one. Of 300,000 to 400,000 clones in the sample, approximately 10% were seen once. The sequenced sample consisted of naive CD4+ T cells from blood. The receptors shown here come from a woman aged 25 to 39 in good health.

This clone was seen only a few times. The V gene is TRBV6-5, the J gene TRBJ2-1, with TRBD1 matching over 10 bases. CDR1 and CDR2 from the germline V gene are MNHEY and SVGAGI. This CDR3 has 15 amino acids. The V gene end was trimmed by 5 bases and the J gene end by 2 bases; junction bases not matched to a gene: 3. This CDR3 is CASSHDRGPYNEQFF. CDR3 DNA: TGTGCCAGCAGTCACGACAGGGGGCCCTACAATGAGCAGTTCTTC.

The genes are TRBV2 and TRBJ1-5; D gene unclear. Germline CDR1 and CDR2: SNHLY and FYNNEI. Deletions cut 6 bases from V and 2 bases from J, with 11 bases between. The CDR3 runs 14 residues. The CDR3 loop is CASREDSRNQPQHF. The CDR3 DNA reads as TGTGCCAGCAGAGAGGATTCTCGCAATCAGCCCCAGCATTTT.

This clone was seen a few times. The chain has TRBV7-9 and TRBJ2-7, with 7 nucleotides matching TRBD2. In germline, CDR1 is SEHNR, CDR2 FQNEAQ (reference sequence). The CDR3 is 14 residues long. V lost 0 bases, J lost 6 bases, and 5 bases stayed unmatched. This CDR3 is CASSLAAPSGEQYF. In nucleotides, the CDR3 is TGTGCCAGCAGCTTAGCTGCCCCTAGCGGCGAGCAGTACTTC. The variable domain in full, with the rest retrieved from reference TRBV7-9 and TRBJ2-7, is DTGVSQNPRHKITKRGQNVTFRCDPISEHNRLYWYRQTLGQGPEFLTYFQNEAQLEKSRLLSDRFSAERPKGSFSTLEIQRTEQGDSAMYLCASSLAAPSGEQYFGPGTRLTVT.

The chain couples TRBV19 to TRBJ2-1; 15 positions agree with TRBD2. This CDR3 is 16 amino acids long. The germline CDR1 and CDR2 sequences are LNHDA and SQIVND (reference sequence). The junction had 3 bases not matched to a gene; V was cut back by 4 bases and J by 5 bases. The CDR3 protein is CASSRGLAGGDNEQFF. The CDR3 DNA is TGTGCCAGTAGTAGAGGACTAGCGGGAGGGGACAATGAGCAGTTCTTC.

The chain couples TRBV9 to TRBJ2-3; 7 positions match TRBD2. The trim removed 3 bases at V and 1 base at J, leaving 2 bases unmatched. Germline V gives CDR1 SGDLS, CDR2 YYNGEE. The CDR3 runs 14 residues. Here the CDR3 reads CASSAGLGTDTQYF. The DNA of the CDR3 is TGTGCCAGCAGCGCAGGACTAGGCACAGATACGCAGTATTTT. Full variable domain (remainder filled in from reference TRBV9 and TRBJ2-3): DSGVTQTPKHLITATGQRVTLRCSPRSGDLSVYWYQQSLDQGLQFLIQYYNGEERAKGNILERFSAQQFPDLHSELNLSSLELGDSALYFCASSAGLGTDTQYFGPGTRLTVL.

The V and J genes are TRBV7-8 and TRBJ2-1; 8 bases align to TRBD2. Germline assignment: CDR1 SGHVS and CDR2 FQNEAQ. The ends lost 3 bases at V and 0 bases at J; junction bases unmatched: 4. The CDR3 contains 16 residues. The CDR3 loop is CASSFGGRSSYNEQFF. The CDR3 DNA follows: TGTGCCAGCAGCTTTGGCGGGAGGAGCTCCTACAATGAGCAGTTCTTC.

This clone was detected only a few times. The CDR3 sequence is CASSPGAGRSTDTQYF. The CDR3 DNA sequence: TGTGCCAGTAGTCCCGGGGCGGGAAGGAGCACAGATACGCAGTATTTT. J is TRBJ2-3 and V is TRBV19; a weak D match, TRBD2 (6 bases). V dropped 5 bases and J dropped 0 bases, with 15 bases sitting between them. Looked up from germline, CDR1 is LNHDA and CDR2 is SQIVND (reference sequence). This CDR3 spans 16 amino acids.

This clone has a handful of counts. CDR3: CASSLIAGRQYF. In nucleotides, the CDR3 is TGTGCCAGCAGCCTGATAGCGGGGAGGCAGTACTTC. The chain carries TRBV11-2 and TRBJ2-7; the match to TRBD2 covers 8 bases. CDR1 is SGHAT, CDR2 FQNNGV, per germline. V lost 5 bases to trimming and J lost 9 bases; unmatched junction nucleotides: 6. This CDR3 has 12 amino acids.

This clone was seen more than once but under ten times. V is TRBV5-1 and J is TRBJ2-1, with 7 bases that match TRBD1. CDR3 length equals 15 residues. CDR1 and CDR2 from the germline V gene are SGHRS and YFSETQ. The trim removed 4 bases at V and 5 bases at J, leaving 9 bases unmatched. The CDR3 DNA is TGCGCCAGCAGCCCTGGGGACAGCCAGAACAATGAGCAGTTCTTC. It yields the protein CASSPGDSQNNEQFF.

V and J are TRBV11-1 and TRBJ2-7, with TRBD2 matching over 10 bases. V gave up 2 bases and J gave up 5 bases; unmatched junction bases: 6. Germline CDR1 reads SGHAT; CDR2 reads FQDESV (reference sequence). CDR3 size: 15 residues. CDR3 coding DNA: TGTGCCAGCAGCTTAAGGGCTAGCGGGAGCCACGAGCAGTACTTC. As protein: CASSLRASGSHEQYF.

The chain carries TRBV6-5 and TRBJ1-1, with D maybe TRBD1 (6 bases). Germline V gene lookup returns CDR1 MNHEY and CDR2 SVGAGI. The V end was cut by 4 bases, the J end by 7 bases, with 13 bases between. This CDR3 has 13 residues. The CDR3 spells CASSSAGDFEAFF. CDR3 DNA sequence: TGTGCCAGCAGTTCCGCAGGGGATTTTGAAGCTTTCTTT.

The chain is built from TRBV9 and TRBJ2-5, with 16 positions matching TRBD2. Germline values: CDR1 SGDLS, CDR2 YYNGEE. The CDR3 totals 17 residues. The J segment lost 5 bases and the V segment lost 3 bases, leaving 7 bases of the junction unmatched. CDR3 sequence: CASSGGLAGGLRETQYF. CDR3 in DNA: TGTGCCAGCAGCGGGGGACTAGCGGGAGGGCTAAGGGAGACCCAGTACTTC.

This clone was found a few times. The rearrangement links TRBV28 to TRBJ2-3, with 7 positions matching TRBD1. The V and J ends lost 5 bases and 0 bases, in that order; junction bases with no gene match: 2. The germline V gene has CDR1 MDHEN and CDR2 SYDVKM. The CDR3 is made up of 14 amino acids. The CDR3 DNA is TGTGCCAGCAGTCAACAGGGGAGCACAGATACGCAGTATTTT. It codes for CASSQQGSTDTQYF.

This clone was seen a handful of times. This chain links TRBV9 with TRBJ1-2; 8 positions agree with TRBD1. Germline V gene sequence: CDR1 SGDLS, CDR2 YYNGEE. J was trimmed by 1 base and V by 4 bases; bases with no gene match: 15. This CDR3 spans 18 amino acids. CDR3 sequence reads: CASSLVRTGTHLNYGYTF. DNA for the CDR3: TGTGCCAGCAGCCTAGTTCGGACAGGGACCCACCTTAACTATGGCTACACCTTC.

This clone has only a few counts. This chain uses TRBV9 with TRBJ2-1, with 11 bases that match TRBD2. CDR1 SGDLS and CDR2 YYNGEE come from the germline V gene. The V and J ends lost 4 bases and 8 bases, in that order; junction bases with no gene match: 8. This CDR3 has 15 residues. In DNA, the CDR3 is TGTGCCAGCAGCCCCACTAGCGGGAGTAAAGATGAGCAGTTCTTC. Encoded protein: CASSPTSGSKDEQFF.

J is TRBJ2-3 and V is TRBV9, with a possible D match to TRBD2 (6 bases). CDR3 length: 16 amino acids. Germline-derived CDR1 and CDR2 are SGDLS and YYNGEE. Trimming shortened V by 4 bases and J by 0 bases, and 15 bases separated the two germline ends. The CDR3 bases are TGTGCCAGCAGCCTCGGAGTGGCGGGAAGCACAGATACGCAGTATTTT. Translated: CASSLGVAGSTDTQYF.

The V gene is TRBV4-1, the J gene TRBJ2-7, with D possibly being TRBD2 (6 bases). CDR1 MGHRA and CDR2 YSYEKL come from the germline V gene. V lost 1 base, J lost 3 bases, and 16 bases lay in between. The CDR3 length is 16 residues. In DNA form, the CDR3 reads TGCGCCAGCAGCCAAGCGGAGGGAACACGGCTCTACGAGCAGTACTTC. It is translated as CASSQAEGTRLYEQYF.

The sample holds a few counts of this clone. V is TRBV5-1 and J is TRBJ2-4, with unresolved D. Trimming removed 3 bases from V and 7 bases from J, with 14 bases in between. The CDR3 has 14 amino acids. The germline V gene encodes CDR1 SGHRS and CDR2 YFSETQ. In DNA, the CDR3 is TGCGCCAGCAGCTCTGACATCCCAAGGAACATTCAGTACTTC. Its protein product is CASSSDIPRNIQYF.

The V call is TRBV25-1, the J call TRBJ2-1, with 9 positions matching TRBD1. Germline V gene lookup returns CDR1 MGHDK and CDR2 SYGVNS. The CDR3 contains 16 residues. The V and J ends lost 3 bases and 8 bases, in that order; junction bases with no gene match: 11. The CDR3, as DNA: TGTGCCAGCAGTGATGAGCCGGGACAGGGTGGCGATGAGCAGTTCTTC. Amino acids: CASSDEPGQGGDEQFF.

This clone was observed a handful of times. This chain connects TRBV21-1 to TRBJ2-1; the table's D call of TRBD1 was not tested on the DNA. TRBV21-1 constitutes a pseudogene. This CDR3 contains 17 residues. CDR3 in amino acids: CASSKVIQGATYNEQFF. The CDR3 DNA reads as TGTGCCAGCAGCAAAGTGATCCAGGGGGCTACCTACAATGAGCAGTTCTTC.

For the CDR3, the DNA is TGTGCCAGCAGCCGGGCGGGAGGAGAGCCCAATGAGCAGTTCTTC. Its translation is CASSRAGGEPNEQFF. The rearrangement uses TRBV11-2 and TRBJ2-1, with 8 nucleotides matching TRBD2. V lost 5 bases and J lost 6; bases outside the gene matches: 9. This CDR3 has 15 amino acids. From germline, CDR1 is SGHAT and CDR2 FQNNGV.

The sample holds a few counts of this clone. The V gene is TRBV9, the J gene TRBJ2-7; TRBD1 agrees at 9 bases. The germline CDR1 and CDR2 sequences are SGDLS and YYNGEE. The CDR3 is made up of 14 amino acids. Trimming removed 3 bases from V and 4 bases from J; junction bases left unmatched: 5. The CDR3 is CASSEGTGWYEQYF. CDR3 DNA: TGTGCCAGCAGCGAGGGGACAGGGTGGTACGAGCAGTACTTC.

As regards this clone: Its ends do not fully match the called genes, so a read error is possible. The chain joins TRBV6-5 to TRBJ2-1; a possible D gene is TRBD2 (5 bases). The CDR3 extends over 13 amino acids. CDR1 is MNHEY and CDR2 is SVGAGI in the germline V gene. This CDR3 is CASSPQPPGELFF. CDR3 DNA sequence: TGTGCCAGCAGTCCCCAACCCCCCGGGGAGCTGTTCTTC.

V gene TRBV4-1 combines with J gene TRBJ1-1; D might be TRBD1 (6 bases). The CDR3 totals 18 residues. V dropped 0 bases and J dropped 3 bases, with 20 bases sitting between them. Germline CDR1 is MGHRA and CDR2 is YSYEKL. As DNA, the CDR3 is TGCGCCAGCAGCCAAGATGAGGGAAGGGGGACAACCCACACTGAAGCTTTCTTT. Its translation is CASSQDEGRGTTHTEAFF.

This clone has a handful of counts. The V gene is TRBV15, the J gene TRBJ1-5, with TRBD1 as a possible D gene (6 bases). Germline assignment: CDR1 LNHNV and CDR2 YYDKDF (reference sequence). V lost 6 bases and J lost 2, with 11 bases in between. This CDR3 is 14 amino acids long. CDR3 sequence reads: CATSHAGGNQPQHF. The DNA for the CDR3 is TGTGCCACCAGTCACGCAGGGGGCAATCAGCCCCAGCATTTT.

This clone occurred a few times. This chain joins TRBV6-4 and TRBJ2-1, with D possibly being TRBD1 (6 bases). Trimming left V 5 bases short and J 15 bases short, with 17 bases between. This CDR3 has 12 amino acids. Germline V gives CDR1 MRHNA, CDR2 SNTAGT. The CDR3 nucleotides are TGTGCCAGCAGTCTACTTGGGGGCCCAAGGTTCTTC. Amino acids: CASSLLGGPRFF.

This clone appeared a few times. J is TRBJ2-3 and V is TRBV7-9; 7 bases agree with TRBD2. The CDR3 runs 18 residues. Germline values: CDR1 SEHNR, CDR2 FQNEAQ (reference sequence). V dropped 1 base and J dropped 0; count of bases not matched to a gene: 10. CDR3 DNA sequence: TGTGCCAGCAGCTTAGGCTTGAGGCGGGAGAGAAGCACAGATACGCAGTATTTT. Its protein product is CASSLGLRRERSTDTQYF.

This clone showed up just a few times. The rearrangement uses TRBV5-6 and TRBJ2-5; 12 bases map to TRBD2. CDR1 and CDR2 (germline): SGHDT, YYEEEE. The CDR3 contains 15 residues. The V gene end was trimmed by 4 bases and the J gene end by 5 bases; junction bases not matched to a gene: 6. The DNA for the CDR3 is TGTGCCAGCAGCCCCACTAGCGGGAGGCGCGAGACCCAGTACTTC. Residues: CASSPTSGRRETQYF. The full variable domain, completed using reference TRBV5-6 and TRBJ2-5, is DAGVTQSPTHLIKTRGQQVTLRCSPKSGHDTVSWYQQALGQGPQFIFQYYEEEERQRGNFPDRFSGHQFPNYSSELNVNALLLGDSALYLCASSPTSGRRETQYFGPGTRLLVL.

This clone came up many times. This chain uses TRBV23-1 with TRBJ2-3; TRBD1 agrees at 9 bases. TRBV23-1 belongs to the ORF category, with a function that is uncertain. Germline trimming cut 4 bases from V and 0 bases from J; bases unmatched to any gene: 8. This CDR3 spans 17 amino acids. The CDR3 here is CASSLPGQGSSTDTQYF. In DNA form, the CDR3 reads TGCGCCAGCAGTCTACCGGGACAGGGATCTAGCACAGATACGCAGTATTTT.

The chain uses TRBV7-3 and TRBJ2-3; 13 bases map to TRBD2. V lost 2 bases to trimming and J lost 2 bases; unmatched junction nucleotides: 1. The CDR3 covers 16 residues. The germline gives CDR1 SGHTA, CDR2 FQGTGA. CDR3 protein: CASSLGTSGATDTQYF. CDR3 nucleotides: TGTGCCAGCAGCTTAGGGACTAGCGGGGCCACAGATACGCAGTATTTT.

V and J are TRBV7-2 and TRBJ2-3; TRBD2 aligns across 12 bases. The CDR3 spans 18 residues. CDR1 SGHTA and CDR2 FQGNSA come from the germline V gene. The V gene end was trimmed by 5 bases and the J gene end by 1 base; junction bases not matched to a gene: 10. CDR3 amino acids: CASSRTLLAGGRTDTQYF. DNA for the CDR3: TGTGCCAGCAGCCGGACCTTACTAGCGGGAGGCCGCACAGATACGCAGTATTTT.

The rearrangement uses TRBV7-2 and TRBJ2-1, with D perhaps matching TRBD1 (5 bases). The CDR3 extends over 16 amino acids. The germline gives CDR1 SGHTA, CDR2 FQGNSA. Trimming removed 4 bases at V and 5 bases at J, with 18 bases between. Here the CDR3 DNA reads TGTGCCAGCAGCTACCCCAGGGATGTCTACCACAATGAGCAGTTCTTC. As protein: CASSYPRDVYHNEQFF.